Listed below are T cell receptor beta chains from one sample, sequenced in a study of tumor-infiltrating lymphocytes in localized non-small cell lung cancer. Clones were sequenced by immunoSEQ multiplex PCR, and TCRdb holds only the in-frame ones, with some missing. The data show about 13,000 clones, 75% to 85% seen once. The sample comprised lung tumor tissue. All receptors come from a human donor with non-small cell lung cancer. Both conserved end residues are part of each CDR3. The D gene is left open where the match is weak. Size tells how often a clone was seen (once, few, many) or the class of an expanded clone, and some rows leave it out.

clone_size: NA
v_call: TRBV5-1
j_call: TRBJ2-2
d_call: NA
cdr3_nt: TGCGCCAGCAGCTTAGTAACCATAAACACCGGGGAGCTGTTTTTT
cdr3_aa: CASSLVTINTGELFF

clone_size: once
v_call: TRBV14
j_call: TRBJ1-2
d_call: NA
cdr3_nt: TGTGCCAGCAGCCTCCCTGGGGGGGGCTACACCTTC
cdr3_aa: CASSLPGGGYTF

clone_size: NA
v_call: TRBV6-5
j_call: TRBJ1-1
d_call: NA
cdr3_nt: TGTGCCAGCAGTCAACGGGATGCTGAAGCTTTCTTT
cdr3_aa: CASSQRDAEAFF

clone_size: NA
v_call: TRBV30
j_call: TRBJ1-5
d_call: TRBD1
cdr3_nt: TGTGCCTGGAGTAGACAGGGAAATCAGCCCCAGCATTTT
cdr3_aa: CAWSRQGNQPQHF

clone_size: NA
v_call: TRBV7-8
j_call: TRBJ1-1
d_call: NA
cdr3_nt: TGTGCCAGCAGCTCGAGGACGGGGAACACTGAAGCTTTCTTT
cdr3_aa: CASSSRTGNTEAFF

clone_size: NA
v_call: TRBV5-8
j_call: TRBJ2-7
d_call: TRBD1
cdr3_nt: TGTGCCAGCAGCTTGGAGGCAGGGGGCTCCGAAAACTTC
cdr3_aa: CASSLEAGGSENF

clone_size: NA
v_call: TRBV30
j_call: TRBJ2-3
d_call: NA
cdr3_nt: TGTGCCTGGAGCAACTCCGACAGGCTGGATACGCAGTATTTT
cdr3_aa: CAWSNSDRLDTQYF

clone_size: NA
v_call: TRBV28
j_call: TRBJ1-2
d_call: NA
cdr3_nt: TGTGCCAGCAGTTTACCCCAGGGTGTCCATGGCTACACCTTC
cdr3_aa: CASSLPQGVHGYTF

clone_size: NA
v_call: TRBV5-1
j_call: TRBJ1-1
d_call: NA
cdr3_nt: TGCGCCAGCAGCCCTGGTGGGCCTACTCGTTCCGCTTTCTTT
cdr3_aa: CASSPGGPTRSAFF

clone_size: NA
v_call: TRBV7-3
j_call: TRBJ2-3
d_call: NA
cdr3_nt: TGTGCCAGCAGCCCAGGACCTTTCACAGATACGCAGTATTTT
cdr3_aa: CASSPGPFTDTQYF

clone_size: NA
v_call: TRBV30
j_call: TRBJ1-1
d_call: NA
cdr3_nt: TGTGCCTGGAGTGTATATCGGGCCACTGAAGCTTTCTTT
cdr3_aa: CAWSVYRATEAFF

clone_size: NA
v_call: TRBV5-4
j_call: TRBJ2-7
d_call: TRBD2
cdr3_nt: TGTGCCAGCAGCAGATCGGGGGGTGCCTACGAGCAGTACTTC
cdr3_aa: CASSRSGGAYEQYF

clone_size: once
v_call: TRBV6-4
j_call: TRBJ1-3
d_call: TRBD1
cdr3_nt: TGTGCCAGCAGGGGGAGGACAGGGAGGCTAAGCGCTGGAAACACCATATATTTT
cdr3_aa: CASRGRTGRLSAGNTIYF

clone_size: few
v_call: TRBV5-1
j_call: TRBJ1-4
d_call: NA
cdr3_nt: TGCGCCAGCAGCTTTGGAGGGGCTTCTAATGAAAAACTGTTTTTT
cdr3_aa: CASSFGGASNEKLFF

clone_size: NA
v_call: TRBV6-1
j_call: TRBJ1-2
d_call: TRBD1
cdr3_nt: TGTGCCAGCAGTCTGGACAGGGGGCAAGGCTACACCTTC
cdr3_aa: CASSLDRGQGYTF

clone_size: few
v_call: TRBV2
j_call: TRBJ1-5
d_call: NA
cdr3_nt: TGTGCCAGCAGTCCCACCGGAGGTCAGCCCCAGCATTTT
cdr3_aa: CASSPTGGQPQHF

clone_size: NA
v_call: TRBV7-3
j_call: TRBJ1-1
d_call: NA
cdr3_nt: TGTGCCAGCAGCTTGACAGGACGGACTGAAGCTTTCTTT
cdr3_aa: CASSLTGRTEAFF

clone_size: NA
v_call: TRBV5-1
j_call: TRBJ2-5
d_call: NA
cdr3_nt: TGCGCCAGCAGCCTCCAAGAGACCCAGTACTTC
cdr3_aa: CASSLQETQYF

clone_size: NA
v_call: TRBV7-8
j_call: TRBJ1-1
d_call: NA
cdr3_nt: TGTGCCAGCAGCTTGGACGGAAGAATCACTGAAGCTTTCTTT
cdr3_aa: CASSLDGRITEAFF

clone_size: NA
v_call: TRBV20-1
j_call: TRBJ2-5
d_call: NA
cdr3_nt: TGCAGTGGACAGGTCCAAGAGACCCAGTACTTC
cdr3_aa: CSGQVQETQYF

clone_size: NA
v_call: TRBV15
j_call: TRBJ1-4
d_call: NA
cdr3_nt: TGTGCCACCCTGGAGAGAAAAACACTGTTTTTT
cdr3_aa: CATLERKTLFF

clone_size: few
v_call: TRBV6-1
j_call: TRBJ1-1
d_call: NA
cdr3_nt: TGTGCCAGCAGTCCGCAGCCGAACACTGAAGCTTTCTTT
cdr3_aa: CASSPQPNTEAFF

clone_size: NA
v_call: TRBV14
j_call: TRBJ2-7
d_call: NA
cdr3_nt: TGTGCCAGCAGCCCCTCACAGGGAGGCTACGAGCAGTACTTC
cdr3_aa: CASSPSQGGYEQYF

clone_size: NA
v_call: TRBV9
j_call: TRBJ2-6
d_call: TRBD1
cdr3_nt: TGTGCCAGCAGCGCGGACCACAGGGGTCGTGGGGCCAACGTCCTGACTTTC
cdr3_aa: CASSADHRGRGANVLTF

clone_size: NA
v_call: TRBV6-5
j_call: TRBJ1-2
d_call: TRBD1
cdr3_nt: TGTGCCAGCAGAGGGACAGAGCGCTACACCTTC
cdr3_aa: CASRGTERYTF

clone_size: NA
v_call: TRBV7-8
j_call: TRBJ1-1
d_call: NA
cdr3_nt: TGTGCCAGCAGCTTGCGGTTCACGATCGCCATCGGAGCTTTCTTT
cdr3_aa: CASSLRFTIAIGAFF

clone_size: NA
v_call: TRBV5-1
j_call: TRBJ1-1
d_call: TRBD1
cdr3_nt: TGCGCCAGCGGGGACAGGGGGCCCTCAACTGAAGCTTTCTTT
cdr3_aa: CASGDRGPSTEAFF